These T cell receptor beta chains were read from a single sample in a study of T cell responses to AZD1222 COVID-19 vaccine. Measured with immunoSEQ multiplex PCR; TCRdb has only the in-frame clones, and not every one. The profile shows approximately 200,000 clones, about 90% of them singletons. The input for sequencing was peripheral blood, taken on day 0 of MenACWY control vaccination. These receptors were taken from an adult in good health. The CDR3 runs from the conserved cysteine through the conserved F or W. The D gene is left open where the match is weak. The size of a clone is reported for some rows only, either as once, few or many, or as a class for expanded clones.

NA,TRBJ2-1,NA,TRBV7-6,CASSSPGAYNEQFF
NA,TRBJ1-1,NA,TRBV6-2/TRBV6-3,CASSPLYLGGFKAFF
NA,TRBJ1-4,NA,TRBV5-1,CASSGSGQGKTKLFF
NA,TRBJ2-7,NA,TRBV5-1,CASSQSSYEQYF
NA,TRBJ1-2,NA,TRBV7-2,CASSILQAIGDGYTF
once,TRBJ1-2,TRBD1,TRBV6-5,CASSYSSGGAGYGYTF
NA,TRBJ2-2,TRBD2,TRBV6-6,CASGTGGRGRTGELFF
NA,TRBJ1-2,NA,TRBV5-4,CASSLHRVGYGYTF
NA,TRBJ2-7,TRBD1,TRBV9,CASSPTGQVYEQYF
NA,TRBJ2-7,NA,TRBV19,CASSIVGASYEQYF
NA,TRBJ1-3,NA,TRBV4-3,CASSQGQAAGNTIYF
NA,TRBJ2-7,NA,TRBV5-5,CASSSRDAFGYEQYF
NA,TRBJ2-2,NA,TRBV24-1,CATSDRSPGELFF
once,TRBJ2-5,NA,TRBV7-7,CASSLELQETQYF
NA,TRBJ1-3,NA,TRBV30,CAWSSGYSGNTIYF
once,TRBJ2-7,NA,TRBV10-3,CAISEGLREQYF
few,TRBJ2-7,TRBD1,TRBV7-2,CASSSGTGIHEQYF
once,TRBJ1-5,NA,TRBV27,CASSLTGRQPQHF
NA,TRBJ1-4,NA,TRBV7-9,CASSGKGEKLFF
once,TRBJ2-1,NA,TRBV27,CASSGTAGFGYYNEQFF
NA,TRBJ1-3,TRBD1,TRBV19,CASSFGTGVGNTIYF
few,TRBJ1-1,NA,TRBV20-1,CSARQNTEAFF
NA,TRBJ2-7,NA,TRBV24-1,CATSDADSHEQYF
NA,TRBJ2-1,NA,TRBV29-1,CSVLGAAWGEQFF
once,TRBJ1-5,NA,TRBV6-5,CASSYSKVNNQPQHF
NA,TRBJ1-2,TRBD1,TRBV9,CASGPGQGPYGYTF
NA,TRBJ2-4,TRBD2,TRBV7-2,CASSTGGVLNIQYF
once,TRBJ2-7,NA,TRBV7-8,CASSYPGQTYEQYF
NA,TRBJ1-2,NA,TRBV27,CASRGEYGYTF
NA,TRBJ2-3,TRBD2,TRBV10-3,CAISDVAGVMADTQYF
NA,TRBJ2-1,TRBD1,TRBV5-1,CASSSLDRGYNEQFF
NA,TRBJ1-1,NA,TRBV5-5,CASSLRGDTEAFF
NA,TRBJ2-1,NA,TRBV28,CASSFTYNEQFF
NA,TRBJ2-7,NA,TRBV27,CASSLKAPGNYEQYF
once,TRBJ1-1,NA,TRBV19,CASSMLRNTEAFF
NA,TRBJ1-1,NA,TRBV6-5,CASSYAKAASTEAFF
NA,TRBJ2-3,NA,TRBV11-3,CASSLGLASRDTQYF
NA,TRBJ2-5,TRBD1,TRBV9,CASSARDRKETQYF
NA,TRBJ2-7,TRBD2,TRBV2,CASSDISGRAGYEQYF
NA,TRBJ2-1,TRBD2,TRBV28,CASRSGTSGVSSYNEQFF
NA,TRBJ1-1,NA,TRBV10-1,CATQGGGNTEAFF
few,TRBJ1-6,NA,TRBV7-6,CASSLGGMGSYNSPLHF
once,TRBJ2-7,TRBD2,TRBV9,CASSQRGGSYEQYF
NA,TRBJ1-2,TRBD1,TRBV18,CASSPGTEYGYTF
NA,TRBJ1-1,NA,TRBV6-5,CASSQGRILNTEAFF
NA,TRBJ2-5,NA,TRBV7-8,CASSLRQDIQETQYF
NA,TRBJ2-7,NA,TRBV7-9,CASSPRMEGEQYF
NA,TRBJ2-5,NA,TRBV7-2,CASTKFAAVQETQYF
NA,TRBJ1-2,NA,TRBV6-5,CASSYSRDQGYGYTF